Below are 28 T cell receptor beta chains sequenced from a single sample in a study of beta chain features in type 1 diabetes. The sequenced template was cDNA made from the entire isolated RNA. Here immunoSEQ multiplex PCR was the method, and the copy in TCRdb shows in-frame clones only, minus some. The data contain about 330,000 clones, 11% of them singletons. Material for sequencing was naive CD4+ T cells from blood. All receptors come from a woman in her thirties in good health.

The chain employs TRBV2 and TRBJ2-1, with TRBD2 identical over 13 bases. This CDR3 region has 19 residues. Germline V lookup: CDR1 SNHLY, CDR2 FYNNEI. Germline trimming cut 4 bases from V and 7 bases from J; bases unmatched to any gene: 16. The CDR3 DNA reads as TGTGCCAGCAGTGGGACAGGTTCGCTTAGACTAGCGGGAGGTAATGAGCAGTTCTTC. Protein: CASSGTGSLRLAGGNEQFF.

This clone was detected a few times. The rearrangement links TRBV5-1 to TRBJ2-7; 8 nucleotides line up with TRBD1. The J segment lost 1 base and the V segment lost 4 bases, leaving 10 bases of the junction unmatched. The CDR3 is 16 residues long. CDR1 SGHRS and CDR2 YFSETQ come from the germline V gene. The CDR3 is CASSGGQGPGSYEQYF. The CDR3, as DNA: TGCGCCAGCAGCGGCGGACAGGGACCAGGATCCTACGAGCAGTACTTC.

V and J are TRBV10-3 and TRBJ2-5, with D perhaps matching TRBD2 (5 bases). Germline CDR1 reads ENHRY; CDR2 reads SYGVKD. This CDR3 spans 13 amino acids. Trimming took off 2 bases at V and 2 bases at J, with 6 bases between the two ends. CDR3 in amino acids: CAISEREQETQYF. The CDR3 DNA sequence: TGTGCCATCAGTGAGCGGGAACAAGAGACCCAGTACTTC.

This clone was detected only a few times. The rearrangement uses TRBV6-1 and TRBJ2-5; D is ambiguous. The germline V gene encodes CDR1 MNHNS and CDR2 SASEGT. The V and J ends lost 6 bases and 5 bases respectively, with 13 bases between them. This CDR3 region has 13 residues. CDR3 DNA: TGTGCCAGCAGGGAGCTGAGCCGGGAGACCCAGTACTTC. Encoded protein: CASRELSRETQYF.

This clone showed up just a few times. An end of the junction does not agree with germline; a read error may underlie this. The gene calls are TRBV13 and TRBJ2-1; 10 bases map to TRBD2. The CDR3 contains 18 residues. CDR1 is PRHDT, CDR2 FYEKMQ, per germline (reference sequence). In DNA, the CDR3 is TGTGCCTGCAGGGGCGGGCTAGCGGGAGATCCCCAGTACAATGAGCAGTTCTTC. Protein sequence: CACRGGLAGDPQYNEQFF.

This clone was seen only a few times. The chain joins TRBV30 to TRBJ2-7, with 7 nucleotides matching TRBD2. Unmatched junction bases numbered 8, after V lost 0 bases and J lost 3 bases. Germline V gene lookup returns CDR1 GTSNPN and CDR2 SVGIG (reference sequence). The CDR3 is 15 residues long. This CDR3 is CAWSVGWEGSYEQYF. CDR3 coding DNA: TGTGCCTGGAGTGTAGGGTGGGAGGGGAGCTACGAGCAGTACTTC.

This clone has just a few counts. The chain couples TRBV30 to TRBJ1-3, with 7 nucleotides matching TRBD1. The CDR3 covers 13 residues. Germline loops: CDR1 GTSNPN, CDR2 SVGIG (reference sequence). V lost 7 bases and J lost 4; bases outside the gene matches: 7. This CDR3 is CASHRGPGNTIYF. CDR3 nucleotide sequence: TGTGCCTCCCACAGGGGTCCCGGAAACACCATATATTTT.

V and J are TRBV7-9 and TRBJ2-3; D is perhaps TRBD2 (6 bases). V lost 4 bases and J 2 bases, leaving 10 bases between the germline ends. Germline loops: CDR1 SEHNR, CDR2 FQNEAQ (reference sequence). The CDR3 loop spans 14 amino acids. CDR3 DNA sequence: TGTGCCAGCAGCTATAGGGACTCCACAGATACGCAGTATTTT. Translation gives CASSYRDSTDTQYF.

The J gene is TRBJ2-6, the V gene TRBV10-1; D not certain. CDR1 and CDR2 from the germline V gene are WNHNN and SYGVQD (reference sequence). The CDR3 sequence is 14 residues long. V was shortened by 8 bases and J by 0 bases, with 8 bases between the two germline ends. The CDR3 reads CASARSSGANVLTF. The CDR3 DNA reads as TGCGCCAGCGCGAGGTCCTCTGGGGCCAACGTCCTGACTTTC.

This clone has a handful of counts. The CDR3 nucleotides are TGTGCCAGCAGTCCAGTGACAGGGTTTAGCAATCAGCCCCAGCATTTT. Residues: CASSPVTGFSNQPQHF. The chain is built from TRBV28 and TRBJ1-5, with 7 positions matching TRBD1. CDR3 size: 16 residues. V shed 5 bases, J shed 0 bases, and the junction held 7 bases outside the gene matches. Germline-derived CDR1 and CDR2 are MDHEN and SYDVKM.

This clone was recorded a few times. This chain links TRBV30 with TRBJ2-7; 7 positions agree with TRBD1. Germline CDR1 GTSNPN, CDR2 SVGIG (reference sequence). There are 15 residues in the CDR3. The V segment lost 4 bases and the J segment 0 bases; nucleotides outside the gene matches: 9. CDR3 sequence reads: CAWTAGGYSSYEQYF. Written as DNA, the CDR3 is TGTGCCTGGACGGCAGGGGGATACAGCTCCTACGAGCAGTACTTC.

The chain recombines TRBV29-1 with TRBJ2-3, with 8 bases fitting TRBD2. Germline V lookup: CDR1 SQVTM, CDR2 ANQGSEA. The CDR3 has 15 amino acids. V shed 5 bases and J 0 bases; nucleotides not matched to a gene: 7. CDR3 residues: CSVSLAGTSTDTQYF. The DNA of the CDR3 is TGCAGCGTTTCCTTAGCGGGAACAAGCACAGATACGCAGTATTTT.

This clone was seen only a few times. This rearrangement joins TRBV7-9 to TRBJ1-1; TRBD1 might be the D (5 bases). V gave up 0 bases and J gave up 7 bases, with 9 bases separating them. Germline CDR1 and CDR2: SEHNR and FQNEAQ (reference sequence). The CDR3 has 13 residues. CDR3 nucleotide sequence: TGTGCCAGCAGCTTAGCCAGGGAAGGTGAAGCTTTCTTT. Protein: CASSLAREGEAFF. Complete variable domain (other parts from reference TRBV7-9 and TRBJ1-1): DTGVSQNPRHKITKRGQNVTFRCDPISEHNRLYWYRQTLGQGPEFLTYFQNEAQLEKSRLLSDRFSAERPKGSFSTLEIQRTEQGDSAMYLCASSLAREGEAFFGQGTRLTVV.

This clone was counted at least ten times. V gene TRBV7-9 combines with J gene TRBJ2-1; TRBD2 matches 9 bases. Per germline, CDR1 SEHNR and CDR2 FQNEAQ (reference sequence). V shed 5 bases and J 0 bases; nucleotides not matched to a gene: 8. This CDR3 is 17 amino acids long. The CDR3 nucleotides are TGTGCCAGCAGCCCTCTAAGCGGGAGGAACTCCTACAATGAGCAGTTCTTC. It yields the protein CASSPLSGRNSYNEQFF.

This clone appeared many times. The gene calls are TRBV30 and TRBJ2-1; 10 bases map to TRBD2. The CDR3 has 13 residues. Germline V CDR1 and CDR2: GTSNPN, SVGIG (reference sequence). With 6 bases clipped from V and 8 bases from J, the junction kept 7 bases outside the gene matches. The CDR3 DNA reads TGTGCCTGCTACCTAGCGGGAGCCGATGAGCAGTTCTTC. It yields the protein CACYLAGADEQFF.

This clone was detected only a few times. The chain is built from TRBV29-1 and TRBJ2-7; a possible D gene is TRBD1 (6 bases). The CDR3 spans 13 residues. The germline CDR1 and CDR2 sequences are SQVTM and ANQGSEA. V lost 6 bases to trimming and J lost 5 bases, with 17 bases between them. The CDR3 bases are TGCAGCGTCGGGACACTCCTGGGGCACGAGCAGTACTTC. Protein product: CSVGTLLGHEQYF.

V and J are TRBV19 and TRBJ2-2; maybe TRBD2 (5 bases). The CDR3 spans 16 residues. V lost 5 bases to trimming and J lost 1 base, with 14 bases between them. CDR1 is LNHDA, CDR2 SQIVND, per germline (reference sequence). CDR3 in amino acids: CASSPSGRVNTGELFF. The CDR3 nucleotides read TGTGCCAGTAGTCCCTCCGGGCGGGTGAACACCGGGGAGCTGTTTTTT.

This chain joins TRBV19 and TRBJ1-2; D possibly corresponds to TRBD1 (5 bases). The CDR3 has 12 residues. Germline assignment: CDR1 LNHDA and CDR2 SQIVND (reference sequence). V lost 11 bases and J lost 3, with 13 bases in between. The CDR3 region has the DNA TGTGCCTGTAAGGGGCAGGACTATGGCTACACCTTC. Its protein is CACKGQDYGYTF.

This clone came up a few times. The V gene is TRBV7-3, the J gene TRBJ2-1, with 7 bases lining up with TRBD2. The CDR3 extends over 14 amino acids. V lost 5 bases to trimming and J lost 4 bases; unmatched junction nucleotides: 5. From germline, CDR1 is SGHTA and CDR2 FQGTGA. CDR3 in amino acids: CASSQAGRYNEQFF. CDR3 sequence (DNA): TGTGCCAGCAGCCAAGCGGGAAGATACAATGAGCAGTTCTTC.

This clone was counted only a few times. This rearrangement joins TRBV9 to TRBJ2-6, with D hard to call. The V gene lost 0 bases and the J gene lost 4 bases, with 11 bases spanning the gap. Per the germline V gene, CDR1 is SGDLS and CDR2 is YYNGEE. The CDR3 runs to 16 residues. As DNA, the CDR3 is TGTGCCAGCAGCGTAGTCCGACCTAGAGGGGCCAACGTCCTGACTTTC. Protein product: CASSVVRPRGANVLTF.

The table lists this clone with a few counts. The J gene is TRBJ2-3, the V gene TRBV2, with TRBD2 as a possible D gene (6 bases). This CDR3 has 12 amino acids. The germline V gene has CDR1 SNHLY and CDR2 FYNNEI. The V gene lost 2 bases and the J gene lost 6 bases, with 6 bases spanning the gap. CDR3 bases: TGTGCCAGCAGTGAACGGGGGGATACGCAGTATTTT. It is translated as CASSERGDTQYF.

The V gene is TRBV18, the J gene TRBJ1-1; 9 bases agree with TRBD1. This CDR3 comprises 16 residues. Looked up from germline, CDR1 is KGHSH and CDR2 is LQKENI. The V segment lost 5 bases and the J segment 1 base; nucleotides outside the gene matches: 8. The DNA for the CDR3 is TGTGCCAGCTCAACGGACAGGGGCGCAACGAACACTGAAGCTTTCTTT. It specifies CASSTDRGATNTEAFF.

The table lists this clone with a few counts. The chain recombines TRBV14 with TRBJ2-5, with D possibly matching TRBD1 (6 bases). The germline CDR1 and CDR2 sequences are SGHDN and FVKESK. CDR3 size: 17 residues. Deletions cut 5 bases from V and 0 bases from J, with 19 bases between. The CDR3 here is CASSNTFRTDYQETQYF. The CDR3 DNA sequence: TGTGCCAGCAGCAATACCTTCCGGACAGATTACCAAGAGACCCAGTACTTC.

This clone appeared a few times. The chain joins TRBV28 to TRBJ2-1; weak D call: TRBD2 (6 bases). Germline V gene sequence: CDR1 MDHEN, CDR2 SYDVKM. The CDR3 is 12 residues long. The ends were cut back, 11 bases at V and 8 bases at J, with 16 bases in the middle. The CDR3 sequence: CAPRGRGHEQFF. For the CDR3, the DNA is TGTGCCCCCCGGGGGAGAGGCCATGAGCAGTTCTTC.

The CDR3 region has the DNA TGTGCCAGCAGCTCCGGACTAGAATTGGTGAACGAGCAGTACTTC. This translates into CASSSGLELVNEQYF. The chain is built from TRBV7-2 and TRBJ2-7; 7 bases agree with TRBD2. Germline V gives CDR1 SGHTA, CDR2 FQGNSA. The V segment lost 4 bases and the J segment 5 bases; nucleotides outside the gene matches: 11. The CDR3 loop spans 15 amino acids.

This clone showed up just once. This chain links TRBV7-9 with TRBJ1-3, with 7 bases lining up with TRBD1. With V trimmed by 5 bases and J by 0 bases, 4 bases remained unmatched. The germline V gene has CDR1 SEHNR and CDR2 FQNEAQ (reference sequence). The CDR3 totals 15 residues. The CDR3, as DNA: TGTGCCAGCAGCCCTGGGACAGACTCTGGAAACACCATATATTTT. Its translation is CASSPGTDSGNTIYF.

The rearrangement links TRBV28 to TRBJ1-2; 8 positions match TRBD1. V was pared by 6 bases and J by 7 bases, with 13 bases of the junction left unmatched. Germline assignment: CDR1 MDHEN and CDR2 SYDVKM. This CDR3 is built from 15 residues. CDR3 sequence reads: CASSPFVDRVSGYTF. CDR3 DNA sequence: TGTGCCAGCAGCCCCTTTGTGGACAGGGTTAGTGGCTACACCTTC.

This clone was seen a handful of times. This sequence joins TRBV28 and TRBJ2-6; no clear D gene. The germline V gene has CDR1 MDHEN and CDR2 SYDVKM. Deletions cut 8 bases from V and 10 bases from J, with 9 bases between. The CDR3 consists of 11 residues. The CDR3 region has the DNA TGTGCCAGCGCCCCAGGAAACGTCCTGACTTTC. It specifies CASAPGNVLTF.